A single sample gave rise to the 20 T cell receptor beta chains below, sequenced in a study of blood T cells in healthy people across ages. Using a J-beta primer mix together with a sample-barcoded 5' primer, a second PCR was run for roughly 6 to 12 cycles. One entry per CDR3 protein, called by TCRdb with MiXCR from the 5' RACE reads. Altogether 1.5 million to 2 million distinct CDR3 sequences are present, 49% being singletons, with the ten largest covering around 2.1%. The sample consisted of blood. All receptors derive from a woman between 40 and 50 years old in good health.

The chain employs TRBV29-1 and TRBJ2-4; 8 bases are a match to TRBD1. Trimming removed 4 bases from V and 0 bases from J; junction bases left unmatched: 2. Germline CDR1 reads SQVTM; CDR2 reads ANQGSEA. The CDR3 has 14 amino acids. This chain's CDR3 is CSVGDRIAKNIQYF. CDR3 DNA: TGCAGCGTTGGGGACAGGATAGCCAAAAACATTCAGTACTTC.

This clonotype is a singleton in its sample. A much larger clone differs from this one at a single base, so this may be a read error. The chain links TRBV4-3 to TRBJ2-1, with unresolved D. This CDR3 has 14 amino acids. The germline V gene has CDR1 LGHNA and CDR2 YSLEER. V dropped 3 bases and J dropped 6 bases, with 12 bases sitting between them. CDR3 in DNA: TGCGCCAGCAGCCAGAGGTGGAGTTTCAATGAGCAGTTCTTC. Translating it yields CASSQRWSFNEQFF.

This sequence joins TRBV6-2 or TRBV6-3 and TRBJ2-5; a weak D match, TRBD2 (6 bases). The J call may not be correct, given that the DNA end is closer to TRBJ2-7. CDR3 length equals 14 residues. Germline V gene sequence: CDR1 MNHEY, CDR2 SVGEGT. CDR3 sequence: CATVDNGGLYEQYF. CDR3 DNA: TGTGCCACCGTCGACAACGGGGGATTATACGAGCAGTACTTC.

This clonotype was picked up a small number of times. The chain is built from TRBV12-3 or TRBV12-4 and TRBJ1-5, with D maybe TRBD1 (6 bases). V dropped 5 bases and J dropped 3 bases, with 14 bases sitting between them. The CDR3 has 15 amino acids. The chain's CDR3 is CASSPGGGHNQPQHF. The CDR3 nucleotides read TGTGCCAGCAGTCCTGGGGGGGGGCACAATCAGCCCCAGCATTTT.

The chain recombines TRBV7-9 with TRBJ2-1, with D perhaps matching TRBD1 or TRBD2 (5 bases each). The CDR3 covers 15 residues. Trimming stripped 6 bases from V and 6 bases from J, with 18 bases between. From germline, CDR1 is SEHNR and CDR2 FQNEAQ (reference sequence). The CDR3 is CASSHPGRQFNEQFF. For the CDR3, the DNA is TGTGCCAGCAGTCACCCGGGACGCCAATTCAATGAGCAGTTCTTC.

The V and J genes are TRBV15 and TRBJ1-4, with TRBD1 matching over 7 bases. The trim removed 2 bases at V and 0 bases at J, leaving 6 bases unmatched. Germline V gene lookup returns CDR1 LNHNV and CDR2 YYDKDF (reference sequence). The CDR3 has 17 amino acids. CDR3 nucleotide sequence: TGTGCCACCAGCAGATGGGAAACAGGGGCAACTAATGAAAAACTGTTTTTT. Protein product: CATSRWETGATNEKLFF. Looking up the rest from reference TRBV15 and TRBJ1-4 gives the full variable domain: DAMVIQNPRYQVTQFGKPVTLSCSQTLNHNVMYWYQQKSSQAPKLLFHYYDKDFNNEADTPDNFQSRRPNTSFCFLDIRSPGLGDTAMYLCATSRWETGATNEKLFFGSGTQLSVL.

This clonotype has more than one count but fewer than ten. The CDR3 is CASSRRLAGGFSYQETQYF. CDR3 DNA: TGTGCCAGCAGCCGGAGGCTAGCGGGGGGTTTTTCCTACCAAGAGACCCAGTACTTC. This rearrangement joins TRBV7-2 to TRBJ2-5, with 11 positions matching TRBD2. The CDR3 has 19 residues. In germline, CDR1 is SGHTA, CDR2 FQGNSA. V shed 5 bases and J 0 bases; nucleotides not matched to a gene: 14.

The chain employs TRBV27 and TRBJ2-5; no clear D. Germline V CDR1 and CDR2: MNHEY, SMNVEV (reference sequence). V lost 0 bases, J lost 5 bases, and 13 bases lay in between. This CDR3 region has 15 residues. DNA for the CDR3: TGTGCCAGCAGTTTATCAATTAGTGCCTGGGAGACCCAGTACTTC. Protein sequence: CASSLSISAWETQYF.

This clonotype was seen a handful of times. This chain joins TRBV12-3 or TRBV12-4 and TRBJ1-2; possibly TRBD1 for D (5 bases). The ends were cut back, 1 base at V and 2 bases at J, with 11 bases in the middle. This CDR3 has 15 amino acids. DNA of the CDR3: TGTGCCAGCAGTTTAGTCCGGGACGGGAACTATGGCTACACCTTC. Amino acids: CASSLVRDGNYGYTF.

This clonotype came up once. This rearrangement joins TRBV9 to TRBJ2-5; possibly TRBD1 for D (6 bases). Germline V lookup: CDR1 SGDLS, CDR2 YYNGEE. Trimming removed 0 bases at V and 2 bases at J, with 11 bases between. The CDR3 has 15 amino acids. The CDR3 DNA is TGTGCCAGCAGCGTAGCCGGGACACCTCAAGAGACCCAGTACTTC. It yields the protein CASSVAGTPQETQYF. Combining the CDR3 with reference TRBV9 and TRBJ2-5 gives the whole variable domain DSGVTQTPKHLITATGQRVTLRCSPRSGDLSVYWYQQSLDQGLQFLIQYYNGEERAKGNILERFSAQQFPDLHSELNLSSLELGDSALYFCASSVAGTPQETQYFGPGTRLLVL.

The chain employs TRBV6-5 and TRBJ1-2; possible D gene TRBD1, 6 bases. With 1 base removed from V and 2 bases from J, the gap between germline ends came to 8 bases. From germline, CDR1 is MNHEY and CDR2 SVGAGI. The CDR3 has 14 amino acids. The CDR3 DNA follows: TGTGCCAGCAGTTACTGGGGGGCGAACTATGGCTACACCTTC. The encoded protein is CASSYWGANYGYTF.

The V gene is TRBV4-2, the J gene TRBJ2-4; a possible D gene is TRBD2 (5 bases). V was cut by 0 bases and J by 3 bases, with 12 bases left in between. The length of the CDR3 is 16 residues. Germline V gene lookup returns CDR1 LGHNA and CDR2 YNFKEQ. The CDR3 loop is CASSQDPGFGKNIQYF. Here the CDR3 DNA reads TGTGCCAGCAGCCAAGATCCGGGGTTTGGCAAAAACATTCAGTACTTC.

This clonotype showed up just a few times. V and J are TRBV7-2 and TRBJ1-1; 7 bases line up with TRBD1. The germline V gene has CDR1 SGHTA and CDR2 FQGNSA. The CDR3 runs 14 residues. After removal of 5 bases from V and 6 bases from J, the junction contained 9 bases not matched to a gene. CDR3 protein: CASSPTQGWPEAFF. In DNA, the CDR3 is TGTGCCAGCAGCCCAACACAGGGGTGGCCTGAAGCTTTCTTT. Combining the CDR3 with reference TRBV7-2 and TRBJ1-1 gives the whole variable domain GAGVSQSPSNKVTEKGKDVELRCDPISGHTALYWYRQSLGQGLEFLIYFQGNSAPDKSGLPSDRFSAERTGGSVSTLTIQRTQQEDSAVYLCASSPTQGWPEAFFGQGTRLTVV.

This chain links TRBV28 with TRBJ1-6; 7 bases fit TRBD1. CDR1 and CDR2 (germline): MDHEN, SYDVKM. V lost 7 bases, J lost 9 bases, and 9 bases stayed unmatched. The length of the CDR3 is 14 residues. In DNA form, the CDR3 reads TGTGCCAGCACCGTTGACAGGGACGGTTCACCCCTCCACTTT. Translating gives CASTVDRDGSPLHF.

This clonotype occurred a few times. The rearrangement joins TRBV6-6 to TRBJ1-4, with 8 bases fitting TRBD1. Trimming cost V 4 bases and J 8 bases; bases outside gene matches: 6. This CDR3 contains 14 residues. Germline V gives CDR1 MNHNY, CDR2 SVGAGI (reference sequence). This CDR3 is CASSFTGGREKLFF. CDR3 bases: TGTGCCAGCAGTTTTACAGGGGGTCGGGAAAAACTGTTTTTT.

This rearrangement joins TRBV9 to TRBJ1-2, with D unresolved. This CDR3 has 14 residues. With 0 bases removed from V and 12 bases from J, the gap between germline ends came to 18 bases. The V gene's germline CDR1 is SGDLS and CDR2 YYNGEE. The CDR3 spells CASSVDAGSFADTF. CDR3 coding DNA: TGTGCCAGCAGCGTAGACGCGGGATCATTCGCCGACACCTTC.

The chain employs TRBV7-9 and TRBJ1-2; 12 bases fit TRBD1. The CDR3 consists of 16 residues. V shed 0 bases, J shed 6 bases, and the junction held 5 bases outside the gene matches. Germline values: CDR1 SEHNR, CDR2 FQNEAQ (reference sequence). The CDR3 sequence is CASSLAAGTGGHGYTF. DNA of the CDR3: TGTGCCAGCAGCTTAGCCGCCGGGACAGGGGGCCATGGCTACACCTTC.

The V call is TRBV7-2, the J call TRBJ2-4; unclear D gene. TRBJ2-7 matches the DNA end more closely, so the J call is doubtful. The length of the CDR3 is 13 residues. The germline V gene has CDR1 SGHTA and CDR2 FQGNSA. CDR3 sequence reads: CASSRVRKSEQYF. Written as DNA, the CDR3 is TGTGCCAGCAGCAGGGTAAGGAAGTCCGAGCAGTACTTC.

J is TRBJ2-4 and V is TRBV5-1; maybe TRBD1 (6 bases). The CDR3 totals 18 residues. The germline CDR1 and CDR2 sequences are SGHRS and YFSETQ. V was pared by 2 bases and J by 0 bases, with 18 bases between. CDR3 coding DNA: TGCGCCAGCAGCTTATCTTTCGGGACACCAATAGCCAAAAACATTCAGTACTTC. Amino acids: CASSLSFGTPIAKNIQYF.

This clonotype was recorded a few times. CDR3 DNA sequence: TGTGCCAGCAGCCCGCTACACAATGAGCAGTTCTTC. This encodes CASSPLHNEQFF. The gene calls are TRBV6-1 and TRBJ2-1; D uncertain. The V gene's germline CDR1 is MNHNS and CDR2 SASEGT. CDR3 length: 12 amino acids. The V and J ends lost 6 bases and 5 bases respectively, with 8 bases between them.